This T cell receptor (beta chain) was captured in a study of T-cell reconstitution after alpha-beta-depleted transplantation in children. As it was prepared, the TCRbeta library received unique molecular identifiers. TCRdb itself ran the PCR reads through MiXCR, one entry per CDR3 protein. The table lists 250,000 to 300,000 distinct CDR3 sequences, less than 9.5% of them singletons. The CDR3 loop spans 12 amino acids. Germline V CDR1 and CDR2: SQVTM, ANQGSEA. Trimming pared 7 bases from V and 1 base from J, leaving 10 bases between. In this sample, this clonotype turned up many times. Antigen unknown. Notes on the study in general: Reported findings indicate that, about two months after transplant, alpha-beta T cells came from several hundred expanded clones, which were derived from non-depleted graft cells. T-cell counts and diversity at one year post-transplant came mainly from newly produced T cells. Surviving thymic progenitors and recipient T cells were the source of high TCRbeta diversity at day 60 in some patients.

The V call is TRBV29-1, the J call TRBJ1-1; D remains unclear. This specimen was peripheral blood, taken 360 days after TCRalphabeta/CD19-depleted stem cell transplant. The receptor comes from a female patient younger than 10 who had a stem cell transplant for Fanconi anemia, so the T cells may come from the graft donor. CDR3 residues: CSARTANTEAFF. The CDR3 DNA is TGCAGCGCACGGACGGCGAACACTGAAGCTTTCTTT.